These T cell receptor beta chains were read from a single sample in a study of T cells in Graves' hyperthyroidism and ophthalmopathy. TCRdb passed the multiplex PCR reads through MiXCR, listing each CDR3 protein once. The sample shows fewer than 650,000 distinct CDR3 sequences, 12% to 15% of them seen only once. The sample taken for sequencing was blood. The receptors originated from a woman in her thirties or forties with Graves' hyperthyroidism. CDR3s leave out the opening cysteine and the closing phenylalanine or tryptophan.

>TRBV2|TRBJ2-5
ASSEILAPQQTQY
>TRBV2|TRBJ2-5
ASLGLEQETQY
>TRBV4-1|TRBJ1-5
ASSQGIKGGNQPQH
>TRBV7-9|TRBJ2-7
ATLGTSGNYEQY
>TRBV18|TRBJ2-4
ASSPPGLAYIQY
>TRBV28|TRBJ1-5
ASSLLGRDQPQH
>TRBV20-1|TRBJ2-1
SAKALAGGSSYNEQF
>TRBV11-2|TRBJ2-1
ASNIRGDRVTDEQF
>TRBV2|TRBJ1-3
ASTLGATGNTIY
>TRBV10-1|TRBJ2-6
ASSQRGQGLYSGANVLT
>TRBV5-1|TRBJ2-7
ASSLAGTSGSYEQY
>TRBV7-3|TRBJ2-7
ASYFGTGVIYEQY
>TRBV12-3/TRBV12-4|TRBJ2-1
ASSFASGRSGNEQF
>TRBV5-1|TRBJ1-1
ASSFGGTEAF
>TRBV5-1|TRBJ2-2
ASKSADGTGELF
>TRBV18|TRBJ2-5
ASSPAWQGIETQY
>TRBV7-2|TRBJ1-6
ASSSRDRNNSPLH
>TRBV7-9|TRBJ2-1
ASSSRQGALFDEQF
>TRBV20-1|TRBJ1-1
SARESAGSGTEAF
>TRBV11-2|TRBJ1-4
ASSFQDMESEKLF
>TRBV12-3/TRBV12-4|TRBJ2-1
ASSQAGGGEQF
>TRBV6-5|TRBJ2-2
ASSYSKAGAGRRQTGELF
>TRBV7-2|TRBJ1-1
ASSPGRVNTEAF
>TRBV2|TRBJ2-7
ASSLPGTSVNEQY
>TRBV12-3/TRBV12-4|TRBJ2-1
ASSSTLGGEQF
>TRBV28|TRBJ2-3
ASRGRDRGTDTQY
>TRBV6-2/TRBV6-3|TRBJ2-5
ASSPTGTGEGETQY
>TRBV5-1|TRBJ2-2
ASRPQGLDTGELF
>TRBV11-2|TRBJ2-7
ASSLSGLAGGYEQY
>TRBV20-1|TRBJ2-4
SARDLTSGSQNIQY
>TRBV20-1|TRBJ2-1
SAKKRPGQENNEQF
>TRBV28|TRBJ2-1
ASSLLIGGDEQF
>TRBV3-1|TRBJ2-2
ASSPLAGGLSGELF
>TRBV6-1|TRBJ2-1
ASSVGDYNEQF
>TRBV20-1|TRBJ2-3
SARVGGATDTQY
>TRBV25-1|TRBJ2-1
ASSGPGTSGTFYNEQF
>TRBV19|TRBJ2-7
ASSARLAGELYEQY
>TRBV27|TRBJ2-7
ASSASGPGRIEQY
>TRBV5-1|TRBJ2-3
ATKGTASTDTQY
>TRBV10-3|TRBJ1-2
ATSGQDGYT
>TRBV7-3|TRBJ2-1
ASSLTGTGFSNEQF
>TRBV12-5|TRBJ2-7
ASGSADRGNSYEQY
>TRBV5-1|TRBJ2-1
ASSLAGHDNEQF
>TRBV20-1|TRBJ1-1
SARLGAAF
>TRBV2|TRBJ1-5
ASREGGVSNQPQH
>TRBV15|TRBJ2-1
ATSRDAASGRKNEQF
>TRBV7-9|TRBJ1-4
ASSLDGGTNEKLF
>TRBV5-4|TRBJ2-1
ASSSSTSATYNEQF
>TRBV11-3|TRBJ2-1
ASSQIAGGPGEQF
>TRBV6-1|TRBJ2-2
ASKMDRAGTGELF
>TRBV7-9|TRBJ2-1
ASSRRTSGTNSQF
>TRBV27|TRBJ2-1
ASSKLGTYNEQF
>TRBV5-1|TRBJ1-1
ASSLEAGAPAEAF
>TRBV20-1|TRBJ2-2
SARAGTGNTGELF
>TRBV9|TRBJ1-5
ASSKDGAGNQPQH